These 20 T cell receptor beta chains were sequenced from one sample in a study of T cells after yellow fever vaccination. TCRdb redid the calling of the 5' RACE reads with MiXCR, one entry per CDR3 protein. The profile covers just under 600,000 distinct CDR3 sequences, with about 13% appearing a single time and around 15% taken by the ten largest. This material consisted of PBMCs, taken on the day of the yellow fever booster vaccination. These receptors came from a young man who received the YFV17D yellow fever vaccine.

This clonotype occurred many times. The chain couples TRBV7-2 to TRBJ2-7; unclear D gene. V was cut by 6 bases and J by 0 bases, with 15 bases left in between. The CDR3 totals 15 residues. CDR1 is SGHTA, CDR2 FQGNSA, per germline. CDR3 coding DNA: TGTGCCAGCAGACTAACCCCACAGAGCTCCTACGAGCAGTACTTC. It yields the protein CASRLTPQSSYEQYF.

The chain joins TRBV4-1 to TRBJ2-5; D might be TRBD2 (5 bases). Germline V lookup: CDR1 MGHRA, CDR2 YSYEKL. The CDR3 runs 15 residues. The germline V and J ends were trimmed by 3 bases and 3 bases, with 14 bases remaining between them. The CDR3 here is CASSHGQPGKETQYF. The CDR3, as DNA: TGCGCCAGCAGCCACGGCCAGCCCGGGAAAGAGACCCAGTACTTC.

The rearrangement uses TRBV28 and TRBJ2-7; tentatively, D is TRBD2 (7 bases). CDR1 and CDR2 from the germline V gene are MDHEN and SYDVKM. The V end lost 4 bases, the J end lost 4 bases, and 17 bases lay between the germline ends. This CDR3 spans 15 amino acids. This chain's CDR3 is CASSSLAQGGYEQYF. The CDR3 bases are TGTGCCAGCAGTTCCCTTGCACAGGGAGGGTACGAGCAGTACTTC. Full variable domain (rest looked up from reference TRBV28 and TRBJ2-7): DVKVTQSSRYLVKRTGEKVFLECVQDMDHENMFWYRQDPGLGLRLIYFSYDVKMKEKGDIPEGYSVSREKKERFSLILESASTNQTSMYLCASSSLAQGGYEQYFGPGTRLTVT.

V is TRBV14 and J is TRBJ2-3, with 9 bases matching TRBD1. The CDR3 length is 14 residues. Germline V gene lookup returns CDR1 SGHDN and CDR2 FVKESK. V shed 5 bases and J 6 bases; nucleotides not matched to a gene: 6. The CDR3 protein is CASSTGTGWDTQYF. DNA for the CDR3: TGTGCCAGCAGCACCGGGACAGGGTGGGATACGCAGTATTTT.

This clonotype showed up just a few times. The CDR3 sequence: CASSYGGVAKNIQYF. DNA for the CDR3: TGTGCCAGCAGTTACGGTGGGGTGGCCAAAAACATTCAGTACTTC. This chain links TRBV6-2 or TRBV6-3 with TRBJ2-4; D ambiguous. Looked up from germline, CDR1 is MNHEY and CDR2 is SVGEGT. The CDR3 runs to 15 residues. The V and J ends lost 2 bases and 1 base respectively, with 9 bases between them.

This clonotype appeared a few times. The chain couples TRBV11-1 to TRBJ2-2; TRBD2 is a possible D gene (6 bases). The V end was cut by 5 bases, the J end by 7 bases, with 14 bases between. This CDR3 contains 14 residues. Germline lookup yields CDR1 SGHAT and CDR2 FQDESV (reference sequence). CDR3 in amino acids: CASSPIMRGGELFF. Here the CDR3 DNA reads TGTGCCAGCAGCCCAATCATGCGGGGCGGGGAGCTGTTTTTT.

In this sample, this clonotype turned up a few times. The genes are TRBV28 and TRBJ1-4; TRBD1 might be the D (5 bases). Germline V CDR1 and CDR2: MDHEN, SYDVKM. The CDR3 is 14 residues long. The V end was cut by 4 bases, the J end by 7 bases, with 13 bases between. CDR3 sequence: CASSSRGYGEKLFF. The CDR3 DNA follows: TGTGCCAGCAGTTCCCGGGGGTACGGTGAAAAACTGTTTTTT.

The chain links TRBV27 to TRBJ1-1, with D possibly being TRBD1 (5 bases). This CDR3 contains 13 residues. Trimming stripped 1 base from V and 4 bases from J, with 7 bases between. Germline V gene sequence: CDR1 MNHEY, CDR2 SMNVEV (reference sequence). The DNA for the CDR3 is TGTGCCAGCAGTTTATTAGGGACCACTGAAGCTTTCTTT. Translated, it gives CASSLLGTTEAFF.

The table lists this clonotype with many counts. V usage is TRBV27 and J usage is TRBJ1-2, with a possible D match to TRBD1 (6 bases). Trimming took off 5 bases at V and 8 bases at J, with 21 bases between the two ends. The CDR3 is made up of 15 amino acids. The V gene's germline CDR1 is MNHEY and CDR2 SMNVEV (reference sequence). The CDR3 DNA sequence: TGTGCCAGCAGTCACCGCCAGGGGTATTCGGGAGGCTACACCTTC. Translation: CASSHRQGYSGGYTF.

The rearrangement joins TRBV20-1 to TRBJ2-7, with a possible D match to TRBD2 (5 bases). CDR1 and CDR2 (germline): DFQATT, SNEGSKA (reference sequence). Trimming shortened V by 3 bases and J by 3 bases, and 12 bases separated the two germline ends. CDR3 length equals 13 residues. The CDR3 loop is CSARRANSYEQYF. As DNA, the CDR3 is TGCAGTGCTAGGAGGGCCAACAGCTACGAGCAGTACTTC.

This clonotype has only a few counts. The chain is built from TRBV20-1 and TRBJ2-1; D might be TRBD2 (7 bases). This CDR3 region has 13 residues. Deletions cut 4 bases from V and 10 bases from J, with 17 bases between. Germline V gene lookup returns CDR1 DFQATT and CDR2 SNEGSKA (reference sequence). Here the CDR3 reads CSANGRGGQEQFF. The CDR3 nucleotides read TGCAGTGCTAATGGACGCGGGGGCCAAGAGCAGTTCTTC.

This clonotype occurred a few times. V and J are TRBV4-1 and TRBJ2-1; the D gene is possibly TRBD2 (6 bases). The CDR3 consists of 17 residues. V was trimmed by 4 bases and J by 7 bases, leaving 23 bases between them. Germline values: CDR1 MGHRA, CDR2 YSYEKL. The CDR3 reads CASSLGAGYTFSNEQFF. CDR3 sequence (DNA): TGCGCCAGCAGCCTCGGGGCGGGATACACGTTTTCAAATGAGCAGTTCTTC.

CDR3 region: CASSLEPGQGWREGRVNEQFF. The CDR3 DNA follows: TGCGCCAGCAGCTTGGAACCGGGACAGGGCTGGCGGGAGGGCCGGGTCAATGAGCAGTTCTTC. The genes are TRBV5-1 and TRBJ2-1; the D gene could be TRBD1 or TRBD2 (9 bases each). Trimming stripped 0 bases from V and 6 bases from J, with 31 bases between. This CDR3 contains 21 residues. Germline V gives CDR1 SGHRS, CDR2 YFSETQ.

The table lists this clonotype with many counts. The rearrangement uses TRBV30 and TRBJ2-2; D not resolved. This CDR3 contains 15 residues. The germline V gene has CDR1 GTSNPN and CDR2 SVGIG (reference sequence). V was pared by 4 bases and J by 0 bases, with 12 bases between. The DNA of the CDR3 is TGTGCCTGGACCGGACGGAAGACGAACACCGGGGAGCTGTTTTTT. Its translation is CAWTGRKTNTGELFF.

This clonotype was observed at least ten times. The chain recombines TRBV10-2 with TRBJ1-3, with TRBD1 matching over 8 bases. This CDR3 contains 14 residues. Germline CDR1 reads WSHSY; CDR2 reads SAAADI. V lost 6 bases to trimming and J lost 3 bases; unmatched junction nucleotides: 4. CDR3 protein: CASSRGLDGNTIYF. The CDR3, as DNA: TGCGCCAGCAGCAGGGGGCTCGATGGAAACACCATATATTTT.

The chain carries TRBV5-3 and TRBJ2-3, with D possibly TRBD1 on 7 matching bases. TRBV5-3 is an ORF, with its function uncertain. The CDR3 has 17 amino acids. Trimming pared 8 bases from V and 5 bases from J, leaving 27 bases between. The CDR3 reads CASSPDGAGGSRDTQYF. For the CDR3, the DNA is TGTGCCAGCAGCCCAGACGGGGCAGGGGGGAGTAGAGATACGCAGTATTTT.

This clonotype was seen more than once but under ten times. The chain employs TRBV12-3 or TRBV12-4 and TRBJ2-5; D is possibly TRBD1 or TRBD2 (6 bases each). V shed 4 bases and J shed 4 bases, with 19 bases lying between them. The CDR3 is 16 amino acids. This CDR3 reads CASSSPTSQGRETQYF. CDR3 DNA: TGTGCCAGCAGTTCCCCGACTAGTCAGGGGCGAGAGACCCAGTACTTC.

The genes are TRBV7-2 and TRBJ2-2, with 7 bases lining up with TRBD1. The junction had 6 bases not matched to a gene; V was cut back by 5 bases and J by 0 bases. The V gene's germline CDR1 is SGHTA and CDR2 FQGNSA. CDR3 length: 16 residues. For the CDR3, the DNA is TGTGCCAGCAGCCCGGTCGGGACAGCGAACACCGGGGAGCTGTTTTTT. Amino acids: CASSPVGTANTGELFF. Full variable domain (remainder filled in from reference TRBV7-2 and TRBJ2-2): GAGVSQSPSNKVTEKGKDVELRCDPISGHTALYWYRQSLGQGLEFLIYFQGNSAPDKSGLPSDRFSAERTGGSVSTLTIQRTQQEDSAVYLCASSPVGTANTGELFFGEGSRLTVL.

The CDR3 is CSASSGHHSSYEQYF. The CDR3 DNA is TGCAGTGCTAGTTCCGGACACCACAGCTCCTACGAGCAGTACTTC. J is TRBJ2-7 and V is TRBV20-1; a possible D gene is TRBD1 (5 bases). Germline V gene data show CDR1 as DFQATT and CDR2 as SNEGSKA (reference sequence). The CDR3 covers 15 residues. With 3 bases removed from V and 0 bases from J, the gap between germline ends came to 15 bases.

There are a few counts of this clonotype. The J gene is TRBJ2-5, the V gene TRBV29-1; D gene ambiguous. The CDR3 contains 13 residues. The V end was cut by 2 bases, the J end by 1 base, with 8 bases between. From germline, CDR1 is SQVTM and CDR2 ANQGSEA. CDR3 protein: CSVETNLQETQYF. CDR3 sequence (DNA): TGCAGCGTTGAAACGAACCTCCAAGAGACCCAGTACTTC.